This T cell receptor (beta chain) was recorded in a study of blood T cell repertoires in COVID-19. Sequenced by immunoSEQ multiplex PCR; TCRdb stores in-frame clones only, minus some. This repertoire shows 40,000 to 45,000 clones, approximately 70% found once; its top ten account for under 6.5%. This CDR3 comprises 15 residues. With 5 bases removed from V and 1 base from J, the gap between germline ends came to 11 bases. Germline-derived CDR1 and CDR2 are SGHTA and FQGTGA. The sequence came from a man of 80 years or more with acute or convalescent COVID-19. This chain connects TRBV7-3 to TRBJ2-2, with D perhaps TRBD2 (5 bases). Sequenced sample: peripheral blood. In DNA form, the CDR3 reads TGTGCCAGCAGCGTGTCCGGAGGGAACACCGGGGAGCTGTTTTTT. Amino acid sequence: CASSVSGGNTGELFF. Filled out from reference TRBV7-3 and TRBJ2-2, the complete variable domain reads GAGVSQTPSNKVTEKGKYVELRCDPISGHTALYWYRQSLGQGPEFLIYFQGTGAADDSGLPNDRFFAVRPEGSVSTLKIQRTERGDSAVYLCASSVSGGNTGELFFGEGSRLTVL.